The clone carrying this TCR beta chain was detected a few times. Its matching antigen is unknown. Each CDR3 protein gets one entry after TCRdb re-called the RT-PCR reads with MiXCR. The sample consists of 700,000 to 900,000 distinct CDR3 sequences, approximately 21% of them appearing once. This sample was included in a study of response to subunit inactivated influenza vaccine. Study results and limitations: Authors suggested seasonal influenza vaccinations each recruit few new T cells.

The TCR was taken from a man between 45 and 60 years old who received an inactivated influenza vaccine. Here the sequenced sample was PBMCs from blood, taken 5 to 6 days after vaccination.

In DNA, the CDR3 is TGTGCCAGTAGTGTCGACAGGGGGCTCACTGAAGCTTTCTTT. Amino acids: CASSVDRGLTEAFF. This rearrangement joins TRBV19 to TRBJ1-1, with 10 bases fitting TRBD1. This CDR3 has 14 amino acids. The germline gives CDR1 LNHDA, CDR2 SQIVND (reference sequence). Trimming removed 5 bases from V and 4 bases from J; junction bases left unmatched: 4.